The rows below give T cell receptor beta chains drawn from one sample of a study of T cell repertoires in cytomegalovirus infection. TCRdb reprocessed the reads via MiXCR and lists one record per CDR3 protein. The sample contains 150,000 to 200,000 distinct CDR3 sequences, approximately 14% of which appear only once. Input material: PBMCs. The receptors come from a human donor in good health (CMV status not recorded). Some clones in this sample may be carry-over from other donors' samples. Each CDR3 is given with its conserved first and last residue. A D gene is named only where the DNA matches it firmly. Size values are once, few and many counts, or a class for expanded clones, and some rows have none.

D	J	V	size	DNA	CDR3
-	TRBJ1-5	TRBV30	-	TGTGCCTGGAGTGCGGGACATAATCAGCCCCAGCATTTT	CAWSAGHNQPQHF
-	TRBJ2-2	TRBV4-3	-	TGCGCCAGCAGATCCGGGACGGTGAACACCGGGGAGCTGTTTTTT	CASRSGTVNTGELFF
-	TRBJ1-1	TRBV10-3	many	TGTGCCATCAACACTCGGGACGGCTCTAACACTGAAGCTTTCTTT	CAINTRDGSNTEAFF
-	TRBJ1-5	TRBV14	few	TGTGCCAGCAGCCAAGCCGGGACGACTAAAGTCAATCAGCCCCAGCATTTT	CASSQAGTTKVNQPQHF
-	TRBJ2-4	TRBV7-2	few	TGTGCCAGCAGCTTAGGGGGGTGGGACATTCAGTACTTC	CASSLGGWDIQYF
TRBD2	TRBJ2-1	TRBV6-4	-	TGTGCCAGCAGTGACACCCCAGCGGGGGTGAATGAGCAGTTCTTC	CASSDTPAGVNEQFF
TRBD2	TRBJ2-1	TRBV12-3/TRBV12-4	few	TGTGCCAGCAGTTCGGGACTAGCGGGAGGAAGCACCTCCAATGAGCAGTTCTTC	CASSSGLAGGSTSNEQFF
-	TRBJ1-5	TRBV4-1	many	TGCGCCAGCAGCCAAGATATTGCGAATAGCAATCAGCCCCAGCATTTT	CASSQDIANSNQPQHF
-	TRBJ2-7	TRBV12-3/TRBV12-4	many	TGTGCCAGCAGCTTTCAGAACGGTGGGGAGCAGTACTTC	CASSFQNGGEQYF
TRBD2	TRBJ2-1	TRBV14	-	TGTGCCAGCAGCCAAGTTCTAGCGGGAGGTTTCAATGAGCAGTTCTTC	CASSQVLAGGFNEQFF
-	TRBJ2-1	TRBV5-4	few	TGTGCCAGCAGCCTGGAGGTCGGGGCAGGTGAGCAGTTCTTC	CASSLEVGAGEQFF
-	TRBJ2-3	TRBV28	many	TGTGCCAGCAGTTTGGAAGCAATCGGGTCCACAGATACGCAGTATTTT	CASSLEAIGSTDTQYF
-	TRBJ2-1	TRBV28	few	TGTGCCAGCAGTGGACCGGCAGCCAAACAAAGCTCCTACAATGAGCAGTTCTTC	CASSGPAAKQSSYNEQFF
-	TRBJ1-1	TRBV4-1	-	TGCGCCAGCAGCCCGAGGGCCGCCTCTGAAGCTTTCTTT	CASSPRAASEAFF
-	TRBJ1-2	TRBV7-8	few	TGTGCCAGCAGCTTCACGGCAGGGCCCAACTATGGCTACACCTTC	CASSFTAGPNYGYTF
TRBD2	TRBJ2-1	TRBV19	-	TGTGCCAGTAGTATTCCAGCGGGGGTTTACAATGAGCAGTTCTTC	CASSIPAGVYNEQFF
TRBD2	TRBJ2-1	TRBV7-2	many	TGTGCCAGCAGCCTCAATTTAGCGGGGGCGGGTAATGAGCAGTTCTTC	CASSLNLAGAGNEQFF
-	TRBJ1-4	TRBV30	many	TGTGCCTGGAGACGGTCCGATGGAAACAGGGAAAAACTGTTTTTT	CAWRRSDGNREKLFF
-	TRBJ2-6	TRBV4-1	many	TGCGCCAGCAGCCAAGCAAGCAGCTCTGGGGCCAACGTCCTGACTTTC	CASSQASSSGANVLTF
TRBD2	TRBJ2-1	TRBV28	-	TGTGCCAGCAGTGGAATTAGCGGGAGCTCCTACAATGAGCAGTTCTTC	CASSGISGSSYNEQFF
-	TRBJ2-7	TRBV28	few	TGTGCCAGCAGTTTAGGGGGCAGTAGCTCCTACGAGCAGTACTTC	CASSLGGSSSYEQYF
TRBD2	TRBJ2-7	TRBV28	many	TGTGCCAGCAGTCCCCCCCCGGGGCGGGAGGGCCGGTACGAGCAGTACTTC	CASSPPPGREGRYEQYF
-	TRBJ2-6	TRBV7-6	many	TGTGCCAGCAGCTTAAGGGGGAAAACTGCTGGGGCCAACGTCCTGACTTTC	CASSLRGKTAGANVLTF
-	TRBJ2-1	TRBV6-2/TRBV6-3	many	TGTGCCAGCAGTTACGCCACCCGTGTATCGTTCTTC	CASSYATRVSFF
-	TRBJ1-1	TRBV5-6	-	TGTGCCAGCAGCTTAGGGGGATGGGGCACTGAAGCTTTCTTT	CASSLGGWGTEAFF
-	TRBJ1-3	TRBV7-2	many	TGTGCCAGCAGCCTGACAGGTCCTCCTGGAAACACCATATATTTT	CASSLTGPPGNTIYF
-	TRBJ2-5	TRBV28	-	TGTGCCACTACCTACAGGGCGCAAGAGACCCAGTACTTC	CATTYRAQETQYF
TRBD1	TRBJ1-5	TRBV30	-	TGTGCCTGGACCATAGGGACAGGGAGTCAGCCCCAGCATTTT	CAWTIGTGSQPQHF
TRBD1	TRBJ2-3	TRBV6-2/TRBV6-3	many	TGTGCCAGCAGTTACCAAGGGGGCAGAGCAGATACGCAGTATTTT	CASSYQGGRADTQYF
TRBD1	TRBJ1-1	TRBV19	few	TGTGCGACTACAGGGGGGTCGGCGGCTGAAGCTTTCTTT	CATTGGSAAEAFF
TRBD2	TRBJ2-1	TRBV24-1	few	TGTGCCACCAGTGATCCGAGGACTAGCGGGAGCCAATCCTACAATGAGCAGTTCTTC	CATSDPRTSGSQSYNEQFF
-	TRBJ2-5	TRBV7-3	many	TGTGCCAGCAGCTTAACGGGAGGGGGCGTTGGGGAGACCCAGTACTTC	CASSLTGGGVGETQYF
TRBD2	TRBJ2-2	TRBV7-2	many	TGTGCCAGCAGTCGACCGGGACTAGCGGGAGTAGGGAACACCGGGGAGCTGTTTTTT	CASSRPGLAGVGNTGELFF
-	TRBJ1-1	TRBV14	-	TGTGCCAGCAGCCAAGATCGGGGACAAGAAGCTTTCTTT	CASSQDRGQEAFF
-	TRBJ1-5	TRBV5-4	few	TGTGCCAGCAGCTTGTATGGACAGCCCCAGCATTTT	CASSLYGQPQHF
-	TRBJ2-7	TRBV12-5	-	TGTGCTAGTGGTTTGGTACCAGGGCTCGGCTCCTACGAGCAGTACTTC	CASGLVPGLGSYEQYF
-	TRBJ2-5	TRBV7-7	many	TGTGCCAGCAGCTTGGGGTTTGGCCCAGAGACCCAGTACTTC	CASSLGFGPETQYF
-	TRBJ2-7	TRBV7-2	few	TGTGCCAGCAGCTTAGGAGTCGTCACGAGCCACGAGCAGTACTTC	CASSLGVVTSHEQYF
TRBD2	TRBJ2-5	TRBV9	-	TGTGCCAGCAGCGTAGGAGGGACTAGCGGGAGGGAGACCCAGTACTTC	CASSVGGTSGRETQYF
-	TRBJ2-3	TRBV20-1	-	TGCAGTGCTGGACTTGTAGATACGCAGTATTTT	CSAGLVDTQYF
TRBD2	TRBJ2-7	TRBV5-6	many	TGTGCCAGCAGCTTGGCAGTAGCGGGAGGCCGGGCATCGTTTGAGCAGTACTTC	CASSLAVAGGRASFEQYF
-	TRBJ1-1	TRBV7-9	many	TGTGCCAGCAGCCAAAATAAGGCCACTGAAGCTTTCTTT	CASSQNKATEAFF
-	TRBJ1-2	TRBV20-1	-	TGCAGTGCTAATCATAGGGCTCATGGCTACACCTTC	CSANHRAHGYTF
-	TRBJ2-7	TRBV29-1	-	TGCAGCGTTGAAGCCCCCTCACAGGGTTGGCGATACGAGCAGTACTTC	CSVEAPSQGWRYEQYF
TRBD2	TRBJ2-7	TRBV7-2	many	TGTGCCAGCAGCTTAGGCCTAGCGGGAGTCTACGAGCAGTACTTC	CASSLGLAGVYEQYF
TRBD2	TRBJ2-1	TRBV7-3	many	TGTGCCAGCAGCTCCCACCCCCTTAGCGGGGGGGCCAATGAGCAGTTCTTC	CASSSHPLSGGANEQFF
-	TRBJ1-2	TRBV4-3	few	TGCGCCAGCAGCCAAGAGTGGAGGGCAAGAGCAAACTATGGCTACACCTTC	CASSQEWRARANYGYTF
-	TRBJ2-7	TRBV2	-	TGTGCCAGCAGTGCCGCAGGGAGAAGTTCCTACGAGCAGTACTTC	CASSAAGRSSYEQYF
TRBD1	TRBJ2-7	TRBV11-2	many	TGTGCCAGCAGTTTAAATGACGGACAGGACTTTTCCTACGAGCAGTACTTC	CASSLNDGQDFSYEQYF
TRBD1	TRBJ1-5	TRBV27	-	TGTGCCAGCAGTTTGATTGCTGATGGACAGGGCAATCAGCCCCAGCATTTT	CASSLIADGQGNQPQHF
TRBD1	TRBJ1-1	TRBV12-3/TRBV12-4	many	TGTGCCAGCAGTCGAAAGACAGGGGATACTGAAGCTTTCTTT	CASSRKTGDTEAFF
-	TRBJ1-5	TRBV6-6	few	TGTGCCAGCAGCTTCGGGACGGATAGCAATCAGCCCCAGCATTTT	CASSFGTDSNQPQHF
TRBD2	TRBJ2-1	TRBV28	few	TGTGCCAGCAGTGCCGGGACTAGCCGGAACAATGAGCAGTTCTTC	CASSAGTSRNNEQFF
TRBD1	TRBJ1-2	TRBV5-3	few	TGTGCCAGCAGCGAGGGACAGGGCTATGGCTACACCTTC	CASSEGQGYGYTF
-	TRBJ1-6	TRBV18	-	TGTGCCAGCTCACCAAGTCGGGCGAAGGATTCACCCCTCCACTTT	CASSPSRAKDSPLHF
-	TRBJ2-5	TRBV5-1	-	TGCGCCAGCAGCCATGACGAAGAGGGAGGTAAGGAGACCCAGTACTTC	CASSHDEEGGKETQYF
-	TRBJ2-3	TRBV6-6	many	TGTGCCAGCAGTTTCGGACTATCGCCGGATACGCAGTATTTT	CASSFGLSPDTQYF
-	TRBJ1-5	TRBV7-9	few	TGTGCCAGCAGCCCTCGGGGCCAGCCCCAGCATTTT	CASSPRGQPQHF
-	TRBJ1-1	TRBV7-3	-	TGTGCCAGCAGCTTCTCGGACGGTAACACTGAAGCTTTCTTT	CASSFSDGNTEAFF